The clone carrying this T cell receptor beta chain appeared many times. The entry originates in a study of T cells after posttransplantation cyclophosphamide. The related graft donor's blood sample was taken on the day of bone marrow donation. The CDR3 runs 13 residues. Germline values: CDR1 SGHTA, CDR2 FQGNSA. V was shortened by 3 bases and J by 2 bases, with 7 bases between the two germline ends. The assay was immunoSEQ multiplex PCR, and TCRdb's table has in-frame clones only and misses some. This sample has 40,000 to 45,000 clones, each found more than once. This chain joins TRBV7-2 and TRBJ1-1; D is unclear. This TCR was recovered from a man aged 35-49 years in good health, CMV-negative, and a related stem cell transplant donor. Sequencing was done on a sample of PBMCs. This chain's CDR3 is CASSFETNTEAFF. The CDR3 DNA sequence: TGTGCCAGCAGCTTCGAAACAAACACTGAAGCTTTCTTT.